The 29 T cell receptor beta chains below come from one sample, sequenced in a study of T cell repertoires in cytomegalovirus infection. No cognate antigen is known for these TCRs. TCRdb processed the reads anew with MiXCR; each CDR3 protein has one entry. The data hold fewer than 950,000 distinct CDR3 sequences, with approximately 30% observed a single time. The specimen comprised cultured CD8+ T cells from PBMCs, sampled from culture after CMV antigen stimulation. Receptors originate from a human donor in good health (CMV status not recorded). Some clones in this sample may be carry-over from other donors' samples.

This clonotype was recorded a few times. This sequence joins TRBV5-6 and TRBJ2-7; TRBD2 matches 13 bases. Germline CDR1 SGHDT, CDR2 YYEEEE. This CDR3 spans 19 amino acids. V trimming: 3 bases; J trimming: 0 bases; junction bases outside the gene matches: 12. DNA for the CDR3: TGTGCCAGCAGCTCCCTCGGGACTAGCGGGGATCCAGCCTCCTACGAGCAGTACTTC. Amino acid sequence: CASSSLGTSGDPASYEQYF.

This clonotype was detected only a few times. This sequence joins TRBV15 and TRBJ2-7; 7 bases are a match to TRBD1. CDR1 and CDR2 (germline): LNHNV, YYDKDF (reference sequence). Trimming took 0 bases from V and 6 from J; bases not matched to a gene: 8. The CDR3 length is 15 residues. The CDR3 region has the DNA TGTGCCACCAGCAGAGATCCGGGACAGTCGGGCGAGCAGTACTTC. Translating gives CATSRDPGQSGEQYF. The variable domain in full, completed from reference TRBV15 and TRBJ2-7, reads DAMVIQNPRYQVTQFGKPVTLSCSQTLNHNVMYWYQQKSSQAPKLLFHYYDKDFNNEADTPDNFQSRRPNTSFCFLDIRSPGLGDTAMYLCATSRDPGQSGEQYFGPGTRLTVT.

This sequence joins TRBV14 and TRBJ2-2; no clear D gene. The V end lost 1 base, the J end lost 0 bases, and 9 bases lay between the germline ends. Germline V gene data show CDR1 as SGHDN and CDR2 as FVKESK. The CDR3 loop spans 16 amino acids. CDR3 nucleotide sequence: TGTGCCAGCAGCCAAGTCGGTGCTCCGAACACCGGGGAGCTGTTTTTT. Its protein is CASSQVGAPNTGELFF.

About this clonotype: Germline and junction disagree at one end, which may indicate a read error. The chain recombines TRBV25-1 with TRBJ1-3; D is unresolved. Germline loops: CDR1 MGHDK, CDR2 SYGVNS. The CDR3 is 18 residues long. DNA of the CDR3: TGTGCCAACAGTGAAATGCCCTATTCCCCCATCTCTGGAAACACCATATATTTT. Translating gives CANSEMPYSPISGNTIYF.

The chain couples TRBV6-1 to TRBJ1-2, with D hard to call. The CDR3 sequence is 15 residues long. CDR1 and CDR2 (germline): MNHNS, SASEGT. Between the trimmed V and J ends, which lost 7 bases and 2 bases, there was a span of 17 bases. The DNA for the CDR3 is TGTGCCAGCACCCCCTGGATTGAGGGAAACTATGGCTACACCTTC. It is translated as CASTPWIEGNYGYTF.

This clonotype was counted at least ten times. The rearrangement joins TRBV19 to TRBJ2-1; D uncertain. CDR1 and CDR2 (germline): LNHDA, SQIVND (reference sequence). The CDR3 consists of 15 residues. V shed 7 bases and J shed 0 bases, with 13 bases lying between them. CDR3 sequence (DNA): TGTGCCAGTAATTCACAGATTAGCTCCTACAATGAGCAGTTCTTC. Its protein is CASNSQISSYNEQFF. The full variable domain, rest sourced from reference TRBV19 and TRBJ2-1, is DGGITQSPKYLFRKEGQNVTLSCEQNLNHDAMYWYRQDPGQGLRLIYYSQIVNDFQKGDIAEGYSVSREKKESFPLTVTSAQKNPTAFYLCASNSQISSYNEQFFGPGTRLTVL.

There are a few counts of this clonotype. The chain carries TRBV19 and TRBJ1-6; D perhaps matches TRBD1 (6 bases). Deletions cut 5 bases from V and 7 bases from J, with 15 bases between. CDR1 is LNHDA and CDR2 is SQIVND in the germline V gene (reference sequence). The CDR3 is 15 residues long. The CDR3 here is CASSAQGRRNSPLHF. The CDR3 DNA is TGTGCCAGTAGTGCACAGGGACGCAGGAATTCACCCCTCCACTTT.

This clonotype was seen more than once but under ten times. The chain couples TRBV2 to TRBJ1-1; no firm D call. From germline, CDR1 is SNHLY and CDR2 FYNNEI. V gave up 7 bases and J gave up 4 bases, with 7 bases separating them. This CDR3 contains 11 residues. The CDR3 loop reads CASNYFTEAFF. For the CDR3, the DNA is TGTGCCAGCAATTATTTCACTGAAGCTTTCTTT.

The chain has TRBV20-1 and TRBJ1-5, with 8 bases lining up with TRBD1. This CDR3 contains 14 residues. The germline V gene encodes CDR1 DFQATT and CDR2 SNEGSKA (reference sequence). The J segment lost 11 bases and the V segment lost 0 bases, leaving 9 bases of the junction unmatched. The chain's CDR3 is CSARDLTGENSQHF. The CDR3 region has the DNA TGCAGTGCTAGAGATTTGACAGGGGAGAATTCCCAGCATTTT.

For this clonotype: One junction end does not reproduce the germline sequence, and a read error may be involved. This sequence joins TRBV7-9 and TRBJ1-6; 10 bases are a match to TRBD1. The CDR3 consists of 15 residues. CDR1 SEHNR and CDR2 FQNEAQ come from the germline V gene (reference sequence). The CDR3 loop reads CASSAGDRGNSLLHF. CDR3 sequence (DNA): TGTGCCAGCAGCGCGGGGGACAGGGGTAATTCACTCCTCCACTTT. The full variable domain, rest sourced from reference TRBV7-9 and TRBJ1-6, is DTGVSQNPRHKITKRGQNVTFRCDPISEHNRLYWYRQTLGQGPEFLTYFQNEAQLEKSRLLSDRFSAERPKGSFSTLEIQRTEQGDSAMYLCASSAGDRGNSLLHFGNGTRLTVT.

In the case of this clonotype: A junction end diverges from the germline sequence, so it may reflect a read error. The V and J genes are TRBV27 and TRBJ2-1, with D unclear. The CDR3 consists of 13 residues. Per the germline V gene, CDR1 is MNHEY and CDR2 is SMNVEV (reference sequence). CDR3 in amino acids: CTSSKTLVNEQFF. In DNA form, the CDR3 reads TGTACCAGCAGCAAGACATTGGTCAATGAACAGTTCTTC.

The chain couples TRBV7-9 to TRBJ1-2; the D is unclear. Germline V gene lookup returns CDR1 SEHNR and CDR2 FQNEAQ (reference sequence). Trimming shortened V by 4 bases and J by 8 bases, and 17 bases separated the two germline ends. This CDR3 is built from 14 residues. CDR3 protein: CASSSRTLWEGYTF. The CDR3 DNA reads as TGTGCCAGCAGCTCCCGGACTCTCTGGGAGGGCTACACCTTC.

The chain uses TRBV27 and TRBJ2-1, with a weak D call TRBD2 (5 bases). Germline V gene sequence: CDR1 MNHEY, CDR2 SMNVEV (reference sequence). The CDR3 length is 13 residues. V was trimmed by 8 bases and J by 9 bases, leaving 17 bases between them. The CDR3 DNA follows: TGTGCCAGCGGACGGGCTAGCAGGAGTGAGCAGTTCTTC. It yields the protein CASGRASRSEQFF.

This clonotype has only a few counts. The chain uses TRBV15 and TRBJ2-2, with 9 bases that match TRBD1. Germline lookup yields CDR1 LNHNV and CDR2 YYDKDF (reference sequence). This CDR3 spans 19 amino acids. The J segment lost 4 bases and the V segment lost 1 base, leaving 13 bases of the junction unmatched. The CDR3: CATSRARPWTGEVTGELFF. For the CDR3, the DNA is TGTGCCACCAGCAGAGCGCGACCCTGGACAGGGGAGGTCACCGGGGAGCTGTTTTTT.

V is TRBV27 and J is TRBJ1-2; 9 nucleotides agree with TRBD1. Germline V lookup: CDR1 MNHEY, CDR2 SMNVEV (reference sequence). Germline trimming cut 0 bases from V and 8 bases from J; bases unmatched to any gene: 4. This CDR3 comprises 14 residues. DNA of the CDR3: TGTGCCAGCAGTTTATCAGGGACAGGGTCAGGCTACACCTTC. The encoded protein is CASSLSGTGSGYTF.

This clonotype was seen more than once but under ten times. The gene calls are TRBV28 and TRBJ1-2, with 10 bases fitting TRBD1. The CDR3 extends over 15 amino acids. With 3 bases clipped from V and 4 bases from J, the junction kept 5 bases outside the gene matches. CDR1 is MDHEN and CDR2 is SYDVKM in the germline V gene. CDR3 DNA: TGTGCCAGCAGTTTTGGGACAGGGGATGTCTATGGCTACACCTTC. Its protein product is CASSFGTGDVYGYTF.

This chain joins TRBV7-9 and TRBJ2-5; D call uncertain. This CDR3 spans 11 amino acids. CDR1 is SEHNR, CDR2 FQNEAQ, per germline (reference sequence). V was cut by 5 bases and J by 7 bases, with 8 bases left in between. In DNA form, the CDR3 reads TGTGCCAGCAGCCGTACCGGGACCCAGTACTTC. This encodes CASSRTGTQYF.

The chain couples TRBV6-5 to TRBJ2-7, with 12 bases lining up with TRBD1. This CDR3 has 16 amino acids. V shed 5 bases, J shed 4 bases, and the junction held 9 bases outside the gene matches. Per germline, CDR1 MNHEY and CDR2 SVGAGI. The CDR3: CASSPTQGQGAYEQYF. The DNA for the CDR3 is TGTGCCAGCAGTCCGACGCAGGGACAGGGGGCGTACGAGCAGTACTTC.

This clonotype was seen repeatedly, ten times or more. The chain is built from TRBV10-3 and TRBJ2-5; 9 nucleotides agree with TRBD1. This CDR3 region has 16 residues. Germline values: CDR1 ENHRY, CDR2 SYGVKD. Trimming removed 0 bases from V and 5 bases from J; junction bases left unmatched: 7. CDR3 amino acids: CAISESKQGAGETQYF. The CDR3 nucleotides are TGTGCCATCAGTGAGTCGAAACAGGGGGCTGGGGAGACCCAGTACTTC.

The chain links TRBV7-2 to TRBJ2-7, with 7 bases matching TRBD2. CDR3 length: 12 amino acids. Losses at the gene ends were 7 bases for V and 6 bases for J; bases not matched to a gene: 6. Germline V gene lookup returns CDR1 SGHTA and CDR2 FQGNSA. The CDR3 here is CASTATSVEQYF. Here the CDR3 DNA reads TGTGCCAGCACCGCTACTAGCGTCGAGCAGTACTTC.

V usage is TRBV6-2 or TRBV6-3 and J usage is TRBJ2-7; D is perhaps TRBD1 (5 bases). This CDR3 contains 12 residues. Germline-derived CDR1 and CDR2 are MNHEY and SVGEGT. V shed 6 bases and J shed 3 bases, with 9 bases lying between them. The CDR3 bases are TGTGCCAGCAGGAAGGACATCTACGAGCAGTACGTC. Translated: CASRKDIYEQYV.

This clonotype showed up just a few times. The chain uses TRBV7-9 and TRBJ1-1; D is uncertain. This CDR3 has 14 amino acids. Per germline, CDR1 SEHNR and CDR2 FQNEAQ (reference sequence). V lost 5 bases, J lost 1 base, and 11 bases lay in between. The CDR3 reads CASSQWEKNTEAFF. The CDR3, as DNA: TGTGCCAGCAGCCAATGGGAAAAGAACACTGAAGCTTTCTTT.

J is TRBJ2-7 and V is TRBV2, with D tentatively TRBD1 (7 bases). Trimming took 4 bases from V and 2 from J, leaving 15 bases between them. The CDR3 covers 15 residues. The germline gives CDR1 SNHLY, CDR2 FYNNEI. The CDR3 loop is CASSGDRDSTYEQYF. The CDR3, as DNA: TGTGCCAGCAGTGGTGACAGGGACTCGACCTACGAGCAGTACTTC.

V gene TRBV5-4 combines with J gene TRBJ2-3; 9 bases map to TRBD1. V lost 3 bases to trimming and J lost 0 bases; unmatched junction nucleotides: 5. Germline V gene lookup returns CDR1 SGHNT and CDR2 YYREEE (reference sequence). The CDR3 covers 16 residues. The CDR3 sequence is CASSSGQGQSTDTQYF. The CDR3 bases are TGTGCCAGCAGCTCGGGACAGGGACAGAGCACAGATACGCAGTATTTT.

This clonotype was counted a few times. The rearrangement links TRBV7-2 to TRBJ1-4; D gene ambiguous. Deletions cut 5 bases from V and 8 bases from J, with 12 bases between. The CDR3 length is 13 residues. Germline V gene data show CDR1 as SGHTA and CDR2 as FQGNSA. The CDR3 sequence is CASSQGWEEKLFF. As DNA, the CDR3 is TGTGCCAGCAGCCAAGGTTGGGAGGAAAAACTGTTTTTT.

V is TRBV12-3 or TRBV12-4 and J is TRBJ1-4, with 8 bases identical to TRBD1. Losses at the gene ends were 4 bases for V and 2 bases for J; bases not matched to a gene: 15. CDR3 length: 19 residues. The CDR3 reads CASSSLLETGEMTNEKLFF. The CDR3 DNA reads TGTGCCAGCAGTTCTTTGTTGGAGACAGGGGAGATGACTAATGAAAAACTGTTTTTT.

Ten or more counts support this clonotype. The J gene is TRBJ2-5, the V gene TRBV7-2, with D perhaps matching TRBD1 or TRBD2 (5 bases each). Germline CDR1 SGHTA, CDR2 FQGNSA. V lost 5 bases to trimming and J lost 5 bases, with 21 bases between them. The CDR3 consists of 16 residues. The CDR3 here is CASSAGTLGVWETQYF. CDR3 nucleotides: TGTGCCAGCAGCGCCGGGACCCTCGGGGTCTGGGAGACCCAGTACTTC.

J is TRBJ2-1 and V is TRBV6-6; 12 bases fit TRBD2. The CDR3 totals 17 residues. Per the germline V gene, CDR1 is MNHNY and CDR2 is SVGAGI (reference sequence). With 3 bases clipped from V and 6 bases from J, the junction kept 9 bases outside the gene matches. The DNA of the CDR3 is TGTGCCAGCAGTTATGGGTCTAGCGGGGGGGCCGGCAATGAGCAGTTCTTC. Translated: CASSYGSSGGAGNEQFF.

The CDR3 region has the DNA TGTGCCGACCGGACACTGTTTTTT. As protein: CADRTLFF. The J gene is TRBJ1-4, the V gene TRBV7-4, with D unclear. Trimming took 11 bases from V and 13 from J, leaving 8 bases between them. Germline CDR1 SGHVT, CDR2 SQSDAQ. The CDR3 has 8 amino acids.